The 7 T cell receptor beta chains below were found in one sample sequenced in a study of T-cell memory formation after mild COVID-19. TCRdb processed the 5' RACE reads anew with MiXCR; each CDR3 protein has one entry. The repertoire includes about 300,000 distinct CDR3 sequences, roughly a fifth of them detected once, and roughly 21% sits in the top ten. The sequenced material came from PBMCs or a T cell subset sorted from them (not recorded which). Source of these receptors: a man aged 18 to 29 who had mild COVID-19 (a few samples of this study predate the infection). Cell type and time point are not known.

The chain recombines TRBV3-1 with TRBJ1-2, with a tentative D call TRBD1 (5 bases). V was cut by 4 bases and J by 9 bases, with 18 bases left in between. Germline-derived CDR1 and CDR2 are LGHDT and YNNKEL (reference sequence). The CDR3 contains 14 residues. CDR3 DNA: TGTGCCAGCAGCCCCTTCTCCCGGACAAGAAGCTACACCTTC. Amino acid sequence: CASSPFSRTRSYTF.

V is TRBV4-2 and J is TRBJ2-7, with TRBD1 as a possible D gene (5 bases). V was pared by 1 base and J by 3 bases, with 10 bases between. The CDR3 loop spans 14 amino acids. The germline V gene encodes CDR1 LGHNA and CDR2 YNFKEQ. CDR3 residues: CASSQGFQGYEQYF. The DNA for the CDR3 is TGTGCCAGCAGCCAAGGCTTCCAGGGCTACGAGCAGTACTTC.

V and J are TRBV5-1 and TRBJ2-5; D is unresolved. The CDR3 is 12 amino acids. The V gene's germline CDR1 is SGHRS and CDR2 YFSETQ. Between the trimmed V and J ends, which lost 5 bases and 0 bases, there was a span of 5 bases. In DNA form, the CDR3 reads TGCGCCAGCAGACGGGACCAAGAGACCCAGTACTTC. As protein: CASRRDQETQYF. Filled out from reference TRBV5-1 and TRBJ2-5, the complete variable domain reads KAGVTQTPRYLIKTRGQQVTLSCSPISGHRSVSWYQQTPGQGLQFLFEYFSETQRNKGNFPGRFSGRQFSNSRSEMNVSTLELGDSALYLCASRRDQETQYFGPGTRLLVL.

CDR3 nucleotide sequence: TGTGCCAGCAGCGCACTAGCGGGGAGGGGCCGGCAGTATTTT. Amino acid sequence: CASSALAGRGRQYF. The V and J genes are TRBV7-2 and TRBJ2-3; TRBD2 aligns across 10 bases. Germline V gene lookup returns CDR1 SGHTA and CDR2 FQGNSA. The CDR3 has 14 residues. Trimming at V came to 5 bases and at J to 11 bases, leaving 10 bases not matched to a gene. The whole variable domain, remainder taken from reference TRBV7-2 and TRBJ2-3, is GAGVSQSPSNKVTEKGKDVELRCDPISGHTALYWYRQSLGQGLEFLIYFQGNSAPDKSGLPSDRFSAERTGGSVSTLTIQRTQQEDSAVYLCASSALAGRGRQYFGPGTRLTVL.

V and J are TRBV3-1 and TRBJ2-1; perhaps TRBD2 as D (5 bases). With 3 bases removed from V and 0 bases from J, the gap between germline ends came to 12 bases. This CDR3 is 16 amino acids long. Germline CDR1 reads LGHDT; CDR2 reads YNNKEL (reference sequence). This CDR3 is CASSHFLAHSYNEQFF. The CDR3 nucleotides read TGTGCCAGCAGCCACTTTCTAGCCCACTCCTACAATGAGCAGTTCTTC.

The chain employs TRBV20-1 and TRBJ1-1; D unclear. Looked up from germline, CDR1 is DFQATT and CDR2 is SNEGSKA (reference sequence). V gave up 6 bases and J gave up 2 bases, with 16 bases separating them. This CDR3 comprises 14 residues. The CDR3 DNA sequence: TGCAGTGCCCCTGGCCCTACACAAAACACTGAAGCTTTCTTT. It is translated as CSAPGPTQNTEAFF.

This chain joins TRBV2 and TRBJ2-2; TRBD1 aligns across 7 bases. The CDR3 has 14 amino acids. The junction had 4 bases not matched to a gene; V was cut back by 6 bases and J by 3 bases. Germline V gene data show CDR1 as SNHLY and CDR2 as FYNNEI. The CDR3 DNA reads TGTGCCAGCAGCCGACAGGGATACACCGGGGAGCTGTTTTTT. Translated, it gives CASSRQGYTGELFF. The full variable domain, its missing parts supplied by reference TRBV2 and TRBJ2-2, is EPEVTQTPSHQVTQMGQEVILRCVPISNHLYFYWYRQILGQKVEFLVSFYNNEISEKSEIFDDQFSVERPDGSNFTLKIRSTKLEDSAMYFCASSRQGYTGELFFGEGSRLTVL.